The clone carrying this TCR beta chain has only a few counts. Its antigen is unknown. These data are taken from a study of tumor-infiltrating lymphocytes in primary liver carcinoma. About the study: Those sampled were patients whose primary liver carcinoma was treated by surgical resection. Stage T1-T3 N0M0 and a size of roughly 4 to 10 cm characterized the tumors.

TCR beta cDNA came from about 500 ng total RNA, primed with a constant-region primer. Generation of the TCR beta libraries relied on three nested multiplex PCR rounds using slightly modified ARM-PCR. A C-beta reverse primer was combined with TRBV1-TRBV30 forward primers in the first two PCR rounds, and each round had 9 to 10 cycles. TCRdb re-derived calls from the multiplex PCR reads in MiXCR, one entry per CDR3 protein. The repertoire includes just over 300,000 distinct CDR3 sequences, approximately 58% of them detected once, and 15% to 20% sits in the top ten. General study results and limits: Tumor-adjacent and tumor-blood pairs shared less of their repertoires than tumor region pairs shared. Against blood, tumors held a significantly higher top-250-clone fraction (p = 0.039).

This CDR3 is 13 amino acids long. Trimming removed 1 base at V and 8 bases at J, with 11 bases between. The germline gives CDR1 SGHDN, CDR2 FVKESK. Blood RNA originated from unsorted whole blood, with germline DNA additionally extracted. This sequence originates from a woman aged 30 to 39 with primary liver carcinoma and hepatitis B virus infection. This rearrangement joins TRBV14 to TRBJ1-2; D remains ambiguous. Sequenced: peripheral blood. The CDR3, as DNA: TGTGCCAGCAGCCAAGCCGGGCCCCAGGGCTACACCTTC. The encoded protein is CASSQAGPQGYTF.